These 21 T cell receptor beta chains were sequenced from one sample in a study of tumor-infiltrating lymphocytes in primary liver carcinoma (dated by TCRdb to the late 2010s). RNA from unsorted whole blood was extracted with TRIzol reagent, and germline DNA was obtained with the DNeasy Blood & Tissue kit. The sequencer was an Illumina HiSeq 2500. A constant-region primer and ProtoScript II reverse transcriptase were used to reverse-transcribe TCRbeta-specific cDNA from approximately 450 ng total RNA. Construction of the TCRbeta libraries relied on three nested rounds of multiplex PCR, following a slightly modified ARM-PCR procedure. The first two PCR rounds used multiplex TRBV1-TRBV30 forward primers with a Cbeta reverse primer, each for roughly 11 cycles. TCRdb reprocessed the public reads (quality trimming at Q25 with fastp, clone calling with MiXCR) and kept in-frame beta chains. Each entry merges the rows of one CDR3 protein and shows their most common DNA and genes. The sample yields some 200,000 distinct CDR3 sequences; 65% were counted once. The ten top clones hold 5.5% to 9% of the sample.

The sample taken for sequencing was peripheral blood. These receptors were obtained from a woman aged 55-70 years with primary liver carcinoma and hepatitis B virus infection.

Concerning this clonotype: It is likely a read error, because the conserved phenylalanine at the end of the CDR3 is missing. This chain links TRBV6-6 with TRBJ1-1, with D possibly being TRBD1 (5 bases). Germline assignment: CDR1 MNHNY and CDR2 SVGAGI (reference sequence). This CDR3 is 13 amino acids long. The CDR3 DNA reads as TGTGCCAGCAGTCTCACAGGTAACATTGAAGCTTTCCTT. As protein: CASSLTGNIEAFL.

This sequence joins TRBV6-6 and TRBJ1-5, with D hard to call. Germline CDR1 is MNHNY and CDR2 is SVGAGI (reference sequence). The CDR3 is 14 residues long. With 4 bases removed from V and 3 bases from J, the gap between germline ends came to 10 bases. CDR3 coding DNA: TGTGCCAGCAGTTTAGAGCTTGACAATCAGCCCCAGCATTTT. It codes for CASSLELDNQPQHF.

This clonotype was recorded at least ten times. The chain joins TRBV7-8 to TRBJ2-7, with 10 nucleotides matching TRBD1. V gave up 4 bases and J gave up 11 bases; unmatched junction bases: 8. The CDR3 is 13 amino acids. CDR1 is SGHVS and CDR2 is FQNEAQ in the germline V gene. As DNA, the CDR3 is TGTGCCAGCAGCTACCGGGACAGGGGCTATAAGTACTTC. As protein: CASSYRDRGYKYF.

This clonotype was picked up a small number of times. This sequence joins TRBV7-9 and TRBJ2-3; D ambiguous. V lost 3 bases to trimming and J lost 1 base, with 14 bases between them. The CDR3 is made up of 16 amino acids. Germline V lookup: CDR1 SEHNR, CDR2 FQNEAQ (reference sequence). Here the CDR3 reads CASSLRGESRTDTQYF. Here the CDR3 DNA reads TGTGCCAGCAGCTTGCGCGGAGAGTCGCGCACAGATACGCAGTATTTT.

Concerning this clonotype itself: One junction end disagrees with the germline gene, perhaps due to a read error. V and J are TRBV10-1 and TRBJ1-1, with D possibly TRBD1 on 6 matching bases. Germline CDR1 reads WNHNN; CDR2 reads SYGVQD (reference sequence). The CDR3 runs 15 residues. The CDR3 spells CASSSGRLGDTEASF. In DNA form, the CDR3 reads TGCGCCAGCAGTTCGGGCCGACTGGGGGACACTGAAGCTTCCTTT.

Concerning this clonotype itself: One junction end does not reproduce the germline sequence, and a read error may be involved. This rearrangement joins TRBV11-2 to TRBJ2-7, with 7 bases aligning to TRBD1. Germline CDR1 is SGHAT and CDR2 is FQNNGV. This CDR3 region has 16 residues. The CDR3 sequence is CAISQGPRGSKWEQYF. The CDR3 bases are TGTGCCATCAGCCAAGGGCCCAGGGGGTCGAAATGGGAGCAGTACTTC.

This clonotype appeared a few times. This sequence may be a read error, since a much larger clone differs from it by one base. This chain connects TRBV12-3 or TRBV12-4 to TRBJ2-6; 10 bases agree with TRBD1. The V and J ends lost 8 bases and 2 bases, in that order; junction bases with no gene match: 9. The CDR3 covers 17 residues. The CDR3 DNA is TGTGCCAGCTGTCCAGGACAGGGGGGTACTGGGGCCAACGTCCTGACTTTC. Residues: CASCPGQGGTGANVLTF.

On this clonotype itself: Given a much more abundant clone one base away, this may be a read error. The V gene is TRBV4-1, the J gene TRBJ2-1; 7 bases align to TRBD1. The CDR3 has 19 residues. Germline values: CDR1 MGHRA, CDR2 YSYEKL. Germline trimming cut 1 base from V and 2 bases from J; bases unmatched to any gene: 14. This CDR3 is CASSQVKTSHGTAYNEQFF. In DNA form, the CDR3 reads TGCGCCAGCAGCCAAGTTAAAACCTCTCATGGGACAGCCTACAATGAGCAGTTCTTC.

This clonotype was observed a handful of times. Here the CDR3 reads CASSLAARVSTDTQYF. CDR3 nucleotide sequence: TGTGCCAGCAGCTTGGCGGCAAGGGTGAGCACAGATACGCAGTATTTT. V gene TRBV5-4 combines with J gene TRBJ2-3; no firm D call. Per germline, CDR1 SGHNT and CDR2 YYREEE (reference sequence). V lost 0 bases and J 0 bases, leaving 11 bases between the germline ends. The length of the CDR3 is 16 residues. The variable domain in full, completed from reference TRBV5-4 and TRBJ2-3, reads ETGVTQSPTHLIKTRGQQVTLRCSSQSGHNTVSWYQQALGQGPQFIFQYYREEENGRGNFPPRFSGLQFPNYSSELNVNALELDDSALYLCASSLAARVSTDTQYFGPGTRLTVL.

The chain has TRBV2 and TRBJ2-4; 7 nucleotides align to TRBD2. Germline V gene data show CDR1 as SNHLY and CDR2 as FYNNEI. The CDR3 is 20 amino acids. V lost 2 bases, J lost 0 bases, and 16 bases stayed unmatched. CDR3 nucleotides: TGTGCCAGCAGTGAAACTAGCGCCCGCCCTCAGCATTTAGCCAAAAACATTCAGTACTTC. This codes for CASSETSARPQHLAKNIQYF.

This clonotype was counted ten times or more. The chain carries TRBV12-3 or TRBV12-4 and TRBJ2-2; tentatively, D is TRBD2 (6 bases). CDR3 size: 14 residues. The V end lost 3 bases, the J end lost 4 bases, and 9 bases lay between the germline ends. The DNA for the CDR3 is TGTGCCAGCAGTTTGGGCGGGACCACCGGGGAGCTGTTTTTT. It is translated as CASSLGGTTGELFF.

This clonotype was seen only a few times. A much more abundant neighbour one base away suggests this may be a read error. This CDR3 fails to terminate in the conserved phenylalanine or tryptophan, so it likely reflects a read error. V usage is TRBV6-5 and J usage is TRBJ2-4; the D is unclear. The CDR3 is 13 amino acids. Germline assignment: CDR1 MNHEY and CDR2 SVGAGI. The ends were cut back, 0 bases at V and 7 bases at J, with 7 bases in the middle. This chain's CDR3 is CASSYSLGNIQYL. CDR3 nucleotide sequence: TGTGCCAGCAGTTACTCGCTGGGGAACATTCAGTACTTA.

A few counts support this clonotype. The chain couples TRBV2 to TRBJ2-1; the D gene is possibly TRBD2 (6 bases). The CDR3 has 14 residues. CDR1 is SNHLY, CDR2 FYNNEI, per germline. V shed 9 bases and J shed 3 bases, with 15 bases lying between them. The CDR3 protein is CASGSGAFYNEQFF. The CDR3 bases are TGTGCCAGTGGTAGCGGAGCCTTCTACAATGAGCAGTTCTTC.

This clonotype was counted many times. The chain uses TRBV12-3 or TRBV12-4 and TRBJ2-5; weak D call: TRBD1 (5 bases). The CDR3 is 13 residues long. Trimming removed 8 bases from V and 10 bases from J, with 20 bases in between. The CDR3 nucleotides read TGTGCCAGCGGACAACGACCACCTGGTGACCAGTACTTC. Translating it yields CASGQRPPGDQYF.

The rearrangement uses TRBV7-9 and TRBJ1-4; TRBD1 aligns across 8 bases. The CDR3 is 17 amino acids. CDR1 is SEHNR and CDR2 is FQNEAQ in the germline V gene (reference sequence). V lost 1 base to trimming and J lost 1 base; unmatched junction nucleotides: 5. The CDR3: CASSLGDRGITNEKLFF. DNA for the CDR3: TGTGCCAGCAGCTTAGGTGACAGGGGAATAACTAATGAAAAACTGTTTTTT.

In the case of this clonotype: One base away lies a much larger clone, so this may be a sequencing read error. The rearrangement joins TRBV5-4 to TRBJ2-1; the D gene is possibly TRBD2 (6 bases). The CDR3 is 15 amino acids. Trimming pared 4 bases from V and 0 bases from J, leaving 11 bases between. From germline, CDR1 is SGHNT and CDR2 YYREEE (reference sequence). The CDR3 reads CASSAASDSYNEQFF. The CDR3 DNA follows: TGTGCCAGCAGCGCGGCTAGCGACTCCTACAATGAGCAGTTCTTC.

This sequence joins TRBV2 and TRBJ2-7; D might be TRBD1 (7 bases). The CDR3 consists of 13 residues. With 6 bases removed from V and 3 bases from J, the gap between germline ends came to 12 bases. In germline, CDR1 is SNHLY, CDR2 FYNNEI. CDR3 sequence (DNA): TGTGCCAGCAGGCCCCAGGGGGGCTACGAGCAGTACTTC. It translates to CASRPQGGYEQYF.

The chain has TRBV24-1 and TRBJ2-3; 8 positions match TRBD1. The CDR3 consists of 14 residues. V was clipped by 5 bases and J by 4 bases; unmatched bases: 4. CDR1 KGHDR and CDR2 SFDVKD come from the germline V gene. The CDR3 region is CATSAATGADTQYF. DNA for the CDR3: TGTGCCACCAGTGCAGCGACAGGGGCAGATACGCAGTATTTT.

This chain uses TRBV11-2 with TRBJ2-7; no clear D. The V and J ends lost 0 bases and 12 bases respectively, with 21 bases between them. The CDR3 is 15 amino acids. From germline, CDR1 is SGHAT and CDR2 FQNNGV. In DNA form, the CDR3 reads TGTGCCAGCAGCTTAGACCCAGGCTATACGTCCGAACTGTACTTC. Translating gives CASSLDPGYTSELYF.

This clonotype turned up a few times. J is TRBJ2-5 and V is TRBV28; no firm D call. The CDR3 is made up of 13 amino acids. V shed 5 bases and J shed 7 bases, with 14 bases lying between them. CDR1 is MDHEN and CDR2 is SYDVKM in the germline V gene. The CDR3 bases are TGTGCCAGCAGTCCCCGTGTGGGCAGGACCCAGTACTTC. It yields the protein CASSPRVGRTQYF.

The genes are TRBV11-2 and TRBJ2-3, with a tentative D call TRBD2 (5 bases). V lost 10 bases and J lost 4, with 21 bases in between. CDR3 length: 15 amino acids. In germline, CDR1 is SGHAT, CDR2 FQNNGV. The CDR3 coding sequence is TGTGCCAACAGTTTACACCGGATGGAGGCAGATACGCAGTATTTT. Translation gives CANSLHRMEADTQYF.